This T cell receptor (beta chain) is drawn from a study of shared clonotypes between healthy human individuals. Across the study: There were three CD4 naive, three CD4 memory, two CD8 naive and one CD8 memory plates per donor.

Produced via immunoSEQ multiplex PCR; TCRdb's table is partial and in-frame only. The table records some 2,000,000 clones, 85% to 95% of them present only once. About this clone itself: Antigen: not known.

Whole-study results and caveats: Sequencing depth was a factor that was expected to affect clonotype sharing among donors.

The ends were cut back, 2 bases at V and 7 bases at J, with 12 bases in the middle. The CDR3 totals 14 residues. CDR1 is GTSNPN, CDR2 SVGIG, per germline (reference sequence). The chain joins TRBV30 to TRBJ1-6, with D unresolved. The sequence was collected from a man aged 18 to 29 in good health. The sequenced sample consisted of naive CD4+ T cells sorted from blood. The subset here: CD45RA+ positively selected. The CDR3 loop is CAWSSGQRNSPLHF. Written as DNA, the CDR3 is TGTGCCTGGAGTTCCGGGCAGCGGAATTCACCCCTCCACTTT.